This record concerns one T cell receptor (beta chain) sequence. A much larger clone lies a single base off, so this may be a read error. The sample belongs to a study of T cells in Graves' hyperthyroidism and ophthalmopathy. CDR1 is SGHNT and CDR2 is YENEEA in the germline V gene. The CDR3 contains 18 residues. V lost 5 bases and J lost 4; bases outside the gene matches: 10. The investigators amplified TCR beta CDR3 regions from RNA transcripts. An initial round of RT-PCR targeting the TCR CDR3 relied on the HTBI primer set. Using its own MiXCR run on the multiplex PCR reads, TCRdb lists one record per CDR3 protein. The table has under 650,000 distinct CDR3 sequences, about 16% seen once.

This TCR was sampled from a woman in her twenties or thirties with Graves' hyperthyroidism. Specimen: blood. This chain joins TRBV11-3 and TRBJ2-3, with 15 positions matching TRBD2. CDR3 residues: CASSLGTSGRSVSDTQYF. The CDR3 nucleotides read TGTGCCAGCAGCCTCGGGACTAGCGGGAGGAGCGTGTCAGATACGCAGTATTTT.